This TCR beta chain was recorded in a study of T cell responses to AZD1222 COVID-19 vaccine. The study, taken as a whole, reports: Nearly half of spike-specific TCRs reportedly go after variant regions that carry no mutations. Samples come after the peak T cell response, not at day 14.

Of note for this clone: Its target is not known.

Method: immunoSEQ multiplex PCR; TCRdb's copy keeps in-frame clones and lacks some. The table shows about 90,000 clones, with roughly 90% occurring only once. Germline assignment: CDR1 LGHDT and CDR2 YNNKEL (reference sequence). The V and J ends lost 1 base and 3 bases respectively, with 10 bases between them. The CDR3 loop spans 14 amino acids. This chain connects TRBV3-1 (or the pseudogene TRBV3-2) to TRBJ2-7; D uncertain. The source of this sequence is an adult who received the AZD1222 COVID-19 vaccine. The sequencing used peripheral blood, collected 28 days after the second AZD1222 dose. The CDR3: CASSQGAGVYEQYF. As DNA, the CDR3 is TGTGCCAGCAGCCAAGGTGCTGGGGTCTACGAGCAGTACTTC.